These 15 T cell receptor beta chains were all obtained from the same sample, sequenced in a study of regulatory T cells in long-lasting Graves disease. Following extraction of RNA from PBMCs, that RNA was used to make the TCR library. Using its own MiXCR run on the reads, TCRdb lists one record per CDR3 protein. The sample carries over 1,000 distinct CDR3 sequences, approximately 78% recorded once. Specimen: peripheral blood mononuclear cells (PBMCs), collected with antithyroid drug treatment, in newly diagnosed or persistent Graves disease (not recorded which). The receptors shown here come from a woman aged 30 to 39 with Graves disease.

The rearrangement links TRBV19 to TRBJ2-3; the match to TRBD1 covers 7 bases. This CDR3 has 14 amino acids. V gave up 9 bases and J gave up 0 bases; unmatched junction bases: 6. In germline, CDR1 is LNHDA, CDR2 SQIVND (reference sequence). The CDR3 DNA is TGTGCCAGCCGGGACAGCCCTAGCACAGATACGCAGTATTTT. Encoded protein: CASRDSPSTDTQYF.

This clonotype was detected only a few times. The V and J genes are TRBV28 and TRBJ2-7; D unresolved. The V gene's germline CDR1 is MDHEN and CDR2 SYDVKM. Trimming took 5 bases from V and 2 from J, leaving 4 bases between them. The CDR3 spans 11 residues. CDR3 bases: TGTGCCAGCAGTCATACCTACGAGCAGTACTTC. Protein: CASSHTYEQYF.

V gene TRBV19 combines with J gene TRBJ2-7; TRBD2 agrees at 7 bases. CDR1 LNHDA and CDR2 SQIVND come from the germline V gene (reference sequence). Unmatched junction bases numbered 10, after V lost 5 bases and J lost 6 bases. This CDR3 is 14 amino acids long. This chain's CDR3 is CASSPGLYSPEQYF. CDR3 DNA sequence: TGTGCCAGTAGTCCGGGACTATATTCCCCCGAGCAGTACTTC.

This clonotype was observed once. The gene calls are TRBV20-1 and TRBJ2-7; 8 nucleotides align to TRBD1. From germline, CDR1 is DFQATT and CDR2 SNEGSKA (reference sequence). The CDR3 is made up of 13 amino acids. J gave up 3 bases and V 3 bases, and 4 bases lay outside the gene matches. The CDR3 sequence: CSASGRGLYEQYF. CDR3 DNA sequence: TGCAGTGCTAGTGGCAGGGGGCTCTACGAGCAGTACTTC.

The chain links TRBV27 to TRBJ1-1; D possibly corresponds to TRBD1 (6 bases). V dropped 1 base and J dropped 5 bases, with 11 bases sitting between them. The CDR3 length is 14 residues. CDR1 MNHEY and CDR2 SMNVEV come from the germline V gene (reference sequence). CDR3 in DNA: TGTGCCAGCAGTTTATATGGGGGGCGGACTGAAGCTTTCTTT. This gives the protein CASSLYGGRTEAFF.

V usage is TRBV19 and J usage is TRBJ1-3; possibly TRBD1 for D (5 bases). CDR1 and CDR2 from the germline V gene are LNHDA and SQIVND (reference sequence). The CDR3 is 14 residues long. Trimming removed 5 bases at V and 3 bases at J, with 11 bases between. The CDR3 region has the DNA TGTGCCAGTAGTTCGCAGGGACTTGGAAACACCATATATTTT. Translated, it gives CASSSQGLGNTIYF.

The chain employs TRBV5-4 and TRBJ1-1; D may be TRBD1 (6 bases). The CDR3 is made up of 14 amino acids. The V gene lost 0 bases and the J gene lost 2 bases, with 8 bases spanning the gap. Germline V gene sequence: CDR1 SGHNT, CDR2 YYREEE (reference sequence). The CDR3 is CASSLAGGNTEAFF. Written as DNA, the CDR3 is TGTGCCAGCAGCTTGGCCGGGGGCAACACTGAAGCTTTCTTT.

This sequence joins TRBV6-5 and TRBJ2-7; TRBD1 might be the D (6 bases). The V end lost 2 bases, the J end lost 3 bases, and 8 bases lay between the germline ends. The CDR3 consists of 13 residues. CDR1 is MNHEY and CDR2 is SVGAGI in the germline V gene. The CDR3 sequence is CASSYVGHYEQYF. CDR3 coding DNA: TGTGCCAGCAGTTACGTGGGACACTACGAGCAGTACTTC.

This clonotype has just a few counts. The CDR3 spells CASSTGTSGNGEQYF. CDR3 DNA sequence: TGTGCCAGCAGCACTGGGACTAGCGGGAACGGCGAGCAGTACTTC. The chain recombines TRBV7-2 with TRBJ2-7, with 13 bases fitting TRBD2. V lost 5 bases to trimming and J lost 6 bases; unmatched junction nucleotides: 7. Germline loops: CDR1 SGHTA, CDR2 FQGNSA. The CDR3 loop spans 15 amino acids. The entire variable domain, with the rest obtained from reference TRBV7-2 and TRBJ2-7, is as follows: GAGVSQSPSNKVTEKGKDVELRCDPISGHTALYWYRQSLGQGLEFLIYFQGNSAPDKSGLPSDRFSAERTGGSVSTLTIQRTQQEDSAVYLCASSTGTSGNGEQYFGPGTRLTVT.

This chain connects TRBV19 to TRBJ1-2; D not certain. The V end lost 3 bases, the J end lost 4 bases, and 6 bases lay between the germline ends. Germline assignment: CDR1 LNHDA and CDR2 SQIVND (reference sequence). The CDR3 length is 12 residues. The CDR3: CASSIWPYGYTF. In DNA form, the CDR3 reads TGTGCCAGTAGTATTTGGCCCTATGGCTACACCTTC.

The count of this clonotype is one. The chain is built from TRBV30 and TRBJ2-1, with 7 bases aligning to TRBD1. Trimming removed 3 bases from V and 2 bases from J; junction bases left unmatched: 4. The CDR3 spans 14 residues. Looked up from germline, CDR1 is GTSNPN and CDR2 is SVGIG (reference sequence). The CDR3 coding sequence is TGTGCCTGGAGAGGGGGCATTCCCTACAATGAGCAGTTCTTC. It encodes CAWRGGIPYNEQFF.

This clonotype was counted a few times. The gene calls are TRBV7-2 and TRBJ2-6; D is unresolved. The germline V gene encodes CDR1 SGHTA and CDR2 FQGNSA. CDR3 length: 14 amino acids. V was trimmed by 1 base and J by 1 base, leaving 2 bases between them. DNA of the CDR3: TGTGCCAGCAGCTTAGGATCTGGGGCCAACGTCCTGACTTTC. Its protein is CASSLGSGANVLTF.

The chain has TRBV10-3 and TRBJ2-1; 9 nucleotides match TRBD2. Germline-derived CDR1 and CDR2 are ENHRY and SYGVKD. With V trimmed by 3 bases and J by 7 bases, 1 base remained unmatched. CDR3 length: 13 residues. The DNA of the CDR3 is TGTGCCATCAGTGAACTAGCGGGTAATGAGCAGTTCTTC. Its protein product is CAISELAGNEQFF.

The J gene is TRBJ1-1, the V gene TRBV28; tentative D call: TRBD1 (5 bases). V was pared by 6 bases and J by 2 bases, with 13 bases between. This CDR3 is 14 amino acids long. Germline CDR1 is MDHEN and CDR2 is SYDVKM. CDR3 amino acids: CASRDGHLNTEAFF. Written as DNA, the CDR3 is TGTGCCAGCAGGGACGGACACCTCAACACTGAAGCTTTCTTT.

The rearrangement links TRBV27 to TRBJ1-1; no clear D. The CDR3 loop spans 15 amino acids. Germline CDR1 reads MNHEY; CDR2 reads SMNVEV (reference sequence). V was cut by 0 bases and J by 4 bases, with 12 bases left in between. The CDR3 DNA reads as TGTGCCAGCAGTTTATCGCAAGTTGCCCTCACTGAAGCTTTCTTT. Its protein product is CASSLSQVALTEAFF.